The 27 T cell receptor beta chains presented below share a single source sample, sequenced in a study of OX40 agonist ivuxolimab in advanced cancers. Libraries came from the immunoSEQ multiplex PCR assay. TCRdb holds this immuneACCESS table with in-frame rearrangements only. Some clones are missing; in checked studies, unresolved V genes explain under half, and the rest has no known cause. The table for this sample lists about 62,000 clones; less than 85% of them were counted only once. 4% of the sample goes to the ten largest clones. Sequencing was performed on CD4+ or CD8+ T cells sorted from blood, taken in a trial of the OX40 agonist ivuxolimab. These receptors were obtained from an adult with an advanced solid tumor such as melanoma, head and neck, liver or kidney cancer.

The CDR3 reads CASSPGQGGKKLFF. The CDR3 nucleotides read TGTGCCAGCAGCCCCGGACAGGGAGGGAAAAAACTGTTTTTT. The chain is built from TRBV7-9 and TRBJ1-4; TRBD1 agrees at 8 bases. Germline CDR1 is SEHNR and CDR2 is FQNEAQ (reference sequence). The CDR3 spans 14 residues. Trimming at V came to 5 bases and at J to 9 bases, leaving 8 bases not matched to a gene.

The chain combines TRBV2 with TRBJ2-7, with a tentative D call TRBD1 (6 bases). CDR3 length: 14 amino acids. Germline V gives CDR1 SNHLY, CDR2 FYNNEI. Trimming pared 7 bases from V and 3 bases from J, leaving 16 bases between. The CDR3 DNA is TGTGCCAGCAAGTTCCAGGGGCCCCTCTACGAGCAGTACTTC. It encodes CASKFQGPLYEQYF.

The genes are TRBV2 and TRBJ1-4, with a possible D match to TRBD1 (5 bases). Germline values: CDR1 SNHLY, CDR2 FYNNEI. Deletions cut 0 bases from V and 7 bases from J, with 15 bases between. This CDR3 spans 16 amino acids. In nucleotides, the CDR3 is TGTGCCAGCAGTGAAGCTCGATTGGGGCCGGGTGAAAAACTGTTTTTT. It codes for CASSEARLGPGEKLFF.

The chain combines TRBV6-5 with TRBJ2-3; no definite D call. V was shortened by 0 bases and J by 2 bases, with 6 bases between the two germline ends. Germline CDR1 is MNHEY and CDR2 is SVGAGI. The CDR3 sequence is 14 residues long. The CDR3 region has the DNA TGTGCCAGCAGTTACTCAGACGTCACAGATACGCAGTATTTT. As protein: CASSYSDVTDTQYF.

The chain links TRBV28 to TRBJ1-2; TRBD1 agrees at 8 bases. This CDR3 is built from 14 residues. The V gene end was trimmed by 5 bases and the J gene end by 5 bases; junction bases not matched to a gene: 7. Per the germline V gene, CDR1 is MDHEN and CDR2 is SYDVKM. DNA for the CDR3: TGTGCCAGCAGTACCCAGGGGGCGAGGTATGGCTACACCTTC. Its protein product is CASSTQGARYGYTF.

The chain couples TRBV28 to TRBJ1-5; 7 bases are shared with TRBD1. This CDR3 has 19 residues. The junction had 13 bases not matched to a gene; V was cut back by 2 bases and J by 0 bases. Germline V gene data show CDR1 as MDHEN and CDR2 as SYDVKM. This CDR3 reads CASSLRGRGYRHSNQPQHF. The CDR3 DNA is TGTGCCAGCAGTTTAAGGGGGCGCGGATATAGGCATAGCAATCAGCCCCAGCATTTT.

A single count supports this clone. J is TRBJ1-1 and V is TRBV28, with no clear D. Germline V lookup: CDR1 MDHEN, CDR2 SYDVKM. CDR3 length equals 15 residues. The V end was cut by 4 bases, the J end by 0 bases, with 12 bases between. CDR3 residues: CASSSPPGMNTEAFF. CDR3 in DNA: TGTGCCAGCAGTTCCCCCCCCGGAATGAACACTGAAGCTTTCTTT.

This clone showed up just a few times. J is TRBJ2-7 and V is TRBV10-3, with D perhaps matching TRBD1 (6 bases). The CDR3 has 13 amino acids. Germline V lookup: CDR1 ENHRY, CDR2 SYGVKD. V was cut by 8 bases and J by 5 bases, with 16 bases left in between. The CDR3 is CAIGSRDMDEQYF. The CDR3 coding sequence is TGTGCCATCGGTTCCAGGGACATGGACGAGCAGTACTTC.

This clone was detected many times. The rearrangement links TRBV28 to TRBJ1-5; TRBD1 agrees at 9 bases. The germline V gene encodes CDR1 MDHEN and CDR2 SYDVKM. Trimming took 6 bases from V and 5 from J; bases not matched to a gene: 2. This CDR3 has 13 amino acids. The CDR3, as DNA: TGTGCCAGCAGCTGGACAGGGGATCAGCCCCAGCATTTT. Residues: CASSWTGDQPQHF.

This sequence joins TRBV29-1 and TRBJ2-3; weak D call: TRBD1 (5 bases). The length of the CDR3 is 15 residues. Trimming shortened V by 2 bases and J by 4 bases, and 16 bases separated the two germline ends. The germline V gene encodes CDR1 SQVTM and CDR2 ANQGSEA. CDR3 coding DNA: TGCAGCGTTGAAATGTCGACAGATAGCCCAGATACGCAGTATTTT. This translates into CSVEMSTDSPDTQYF.

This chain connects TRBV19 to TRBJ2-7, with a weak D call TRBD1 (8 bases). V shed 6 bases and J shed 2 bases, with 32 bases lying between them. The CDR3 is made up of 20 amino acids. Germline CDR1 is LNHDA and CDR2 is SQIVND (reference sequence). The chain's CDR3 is CASSTGGAGGSRGLAYEQYF. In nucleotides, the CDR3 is TGTGCCAGTAGCACAGGGGGAGCAGGCGGGAGTAGAGGCCTAGCCTACGAGCAGTACTTC.

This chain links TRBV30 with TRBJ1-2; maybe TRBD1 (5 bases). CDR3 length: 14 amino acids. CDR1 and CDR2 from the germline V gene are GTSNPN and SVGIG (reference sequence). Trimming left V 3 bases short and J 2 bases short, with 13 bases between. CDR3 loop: CAWSWGEQNYGYTF. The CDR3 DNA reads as TGTGCCTGGAGCTGGGGGGAACAAAACTATGGCTACACCTTC.

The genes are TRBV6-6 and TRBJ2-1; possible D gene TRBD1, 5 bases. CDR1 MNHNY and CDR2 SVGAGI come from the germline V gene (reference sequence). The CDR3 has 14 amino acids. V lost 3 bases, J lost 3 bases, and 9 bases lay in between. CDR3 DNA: TGTGCCAGCAGTTATTCCAGGGTCTACAATGAGCAGTTCTTC. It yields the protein CASSYSRVYNEQFF.

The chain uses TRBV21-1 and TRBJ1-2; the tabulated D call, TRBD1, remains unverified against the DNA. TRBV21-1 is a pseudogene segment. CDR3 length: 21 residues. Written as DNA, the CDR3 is TGTGCCAGCAGCCCCCCCTCCCTCTCCCTTGTGGGGACAGCGATTGTCGGAGGCTACACCTTC. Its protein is CASSPPSLSLVGTAIVGGYTF.

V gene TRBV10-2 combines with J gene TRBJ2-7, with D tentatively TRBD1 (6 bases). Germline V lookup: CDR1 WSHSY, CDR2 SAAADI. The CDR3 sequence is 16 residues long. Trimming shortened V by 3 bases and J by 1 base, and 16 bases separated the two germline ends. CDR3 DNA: TGCGCCAGCAGTGATACCGGGACACCCCGTTCCTACGAGCAGTACTTC. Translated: CASSDTGTPRSYEQYF.

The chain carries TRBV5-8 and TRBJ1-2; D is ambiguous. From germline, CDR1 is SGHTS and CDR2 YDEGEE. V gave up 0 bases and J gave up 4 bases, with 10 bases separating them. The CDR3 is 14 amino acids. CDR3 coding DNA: TGTGCCAGCAGCTTGGCCGTACGGTCCTATGGCTACACCTTC. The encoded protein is CASSLAVRSYGYTF.

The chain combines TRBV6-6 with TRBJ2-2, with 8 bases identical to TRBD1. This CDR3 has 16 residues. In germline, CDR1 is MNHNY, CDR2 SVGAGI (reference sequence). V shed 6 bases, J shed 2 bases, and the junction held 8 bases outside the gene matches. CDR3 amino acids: CASRTQGAGNTGELFF. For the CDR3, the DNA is TGTGCCAGCAGAACTCAGGGGGCGGGTAACACCGGGGAGCTGTTTTTT.

The CDR3 region is CSVGTGNTEAFF. The CDR3 DNA follows: TGCAGCGTTGGGACAGGGAACACTGAAGCTTTCTTT. The rearrangement links TRBV29-1 to TRBJ1-1; TRBD1 agrees at 7 bases. This CDR3 spans 12 amino acids. Trimming removed 4 bases from V and 1 base from J; junction bases left unmatched: 0. Germline V CDR1 and CDR2: SQVTM, ANQGSEA.

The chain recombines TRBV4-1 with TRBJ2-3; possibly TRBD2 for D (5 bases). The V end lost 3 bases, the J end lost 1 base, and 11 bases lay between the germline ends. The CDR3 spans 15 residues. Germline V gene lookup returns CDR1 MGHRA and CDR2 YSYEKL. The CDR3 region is CASSQRSERTDTQYF. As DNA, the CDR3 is TGCGCCAGCAGCCAGCGTAGCGAACGCACAGATACGCAGTATTTT.

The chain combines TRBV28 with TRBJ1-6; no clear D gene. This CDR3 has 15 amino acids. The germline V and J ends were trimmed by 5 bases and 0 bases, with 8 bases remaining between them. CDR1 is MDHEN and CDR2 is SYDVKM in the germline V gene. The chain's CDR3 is CASSPWSSYNSPLHF. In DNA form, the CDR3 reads TGTGCCAGCAGTCCTTGGAGCTCCTATAATTCACCCCTCCACTTT.

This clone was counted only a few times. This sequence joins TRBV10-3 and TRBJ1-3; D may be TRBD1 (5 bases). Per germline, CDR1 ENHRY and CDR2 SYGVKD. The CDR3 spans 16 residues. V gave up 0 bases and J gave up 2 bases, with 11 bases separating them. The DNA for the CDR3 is TGTGCCATCAGTGAGTCAGGAAGAGGGGCTGGAAACACCATATATTTT. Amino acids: CAISESGRGAGNTIYF.

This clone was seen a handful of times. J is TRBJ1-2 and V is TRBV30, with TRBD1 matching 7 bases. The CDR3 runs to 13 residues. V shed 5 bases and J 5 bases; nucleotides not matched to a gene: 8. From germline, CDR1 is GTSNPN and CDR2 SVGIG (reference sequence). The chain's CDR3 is CAWARDRPYGYTF. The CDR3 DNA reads TGTGCCTGGGCCAGGGACAGACCTTATGGCTACACCTTC.

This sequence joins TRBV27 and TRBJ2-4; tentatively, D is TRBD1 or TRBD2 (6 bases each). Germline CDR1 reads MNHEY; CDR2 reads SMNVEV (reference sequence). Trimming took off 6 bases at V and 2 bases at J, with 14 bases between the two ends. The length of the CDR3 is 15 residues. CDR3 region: CASRGSGGPKNIQYF. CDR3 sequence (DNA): TGTGCCAGCAGAGGGTCTGGGGGGCCCAAAAACATTCAGTACTTC.

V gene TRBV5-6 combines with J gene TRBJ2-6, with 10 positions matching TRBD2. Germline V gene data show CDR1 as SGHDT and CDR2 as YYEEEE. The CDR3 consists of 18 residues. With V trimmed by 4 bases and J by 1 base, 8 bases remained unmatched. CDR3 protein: CASSGSGGGRSGANVLTF. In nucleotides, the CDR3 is TGTGCCAGCAGCGGGAGCGGGGGGGGCAGGTCTGGGGCCAACGTCCTGACTTTC. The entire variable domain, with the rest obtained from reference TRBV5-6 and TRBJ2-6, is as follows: DAGVTQSPTHLIKTRGQQVTLRCSPKSGHDTVSWYQQALGQGPQFIFQYYEEEERQRGNFPDRFSGHQFPNYSSELNVNALLLGDSALYLCASSGSGGGRSGANVLTFGAGSRLTVL.

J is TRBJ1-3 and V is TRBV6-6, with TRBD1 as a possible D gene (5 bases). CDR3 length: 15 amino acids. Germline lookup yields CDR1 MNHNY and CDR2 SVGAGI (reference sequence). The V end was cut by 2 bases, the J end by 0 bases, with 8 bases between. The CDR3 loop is CASSYDSFSGNTIYF. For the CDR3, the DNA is TGTGCCAGCAGTTACGACAGCTTCTCTGGAAACACCATATATTTT.

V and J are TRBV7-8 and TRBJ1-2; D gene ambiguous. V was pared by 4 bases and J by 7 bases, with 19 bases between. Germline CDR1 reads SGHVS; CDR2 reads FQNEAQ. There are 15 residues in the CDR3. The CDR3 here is CASSSGTKGFGGYTF. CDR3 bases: TGTGCCAGCAGCTCCGGCACAAAGGGTTTTGGTGGCTACACCTTC.

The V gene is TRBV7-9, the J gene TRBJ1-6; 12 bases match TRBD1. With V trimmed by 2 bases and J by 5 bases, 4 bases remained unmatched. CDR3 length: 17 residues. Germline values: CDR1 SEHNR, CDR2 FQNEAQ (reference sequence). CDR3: CASSLYGTGGDNSPLHF. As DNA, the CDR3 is TGTGCCAGCAGCTTATATGGGACAGGGGGCGATAATTCACCCCTCCACTTT.